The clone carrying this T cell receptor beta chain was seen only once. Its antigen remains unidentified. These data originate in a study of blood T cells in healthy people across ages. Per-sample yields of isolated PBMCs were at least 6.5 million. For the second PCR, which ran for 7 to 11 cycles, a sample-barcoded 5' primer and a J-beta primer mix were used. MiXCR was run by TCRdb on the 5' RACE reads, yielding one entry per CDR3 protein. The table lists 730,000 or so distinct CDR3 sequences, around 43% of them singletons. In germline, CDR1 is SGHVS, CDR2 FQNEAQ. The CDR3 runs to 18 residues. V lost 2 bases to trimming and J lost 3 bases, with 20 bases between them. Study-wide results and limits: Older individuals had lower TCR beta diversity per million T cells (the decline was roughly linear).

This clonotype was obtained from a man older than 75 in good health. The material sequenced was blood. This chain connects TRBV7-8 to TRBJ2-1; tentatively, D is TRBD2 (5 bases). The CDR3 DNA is TGTGCCAGCAGCTTATCATCGCGGGTTGGGTCGGGCTACAATGAGCAGTTCTTC. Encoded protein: CASSLSSRVGSGYNEQFF.